This TCR beta chain derives from a study of blood T cells in healthy people across ages. The CDR3 sequence is 12 residues long. Losses at the gene ends were 6 bases for V and 9 bases for J; bases not matched to a gene: 10. The germline V gene encodes CDR1 DFQATT and CDR2 SNEGSKA (reference sequence). This clonotype was seen only a few times. Sample-barcoded 5' priming and a J-beta primer mix drove a second PCR of about 6 to 12 cycles. Tags on each cDNA molecule came from a template-switch adaptor with 12 random nucleotides. Every sample produced at least 2.5 million CDR3-containing paired-end reads. TCRdb reprocessed the 5' RACE reads via MiXCR and lists one record per CDR3 protein. The sample lists about 640,000 distinct CDR3 sequences, around 41% seen once, with roughly 30% in the top ten.

The chain carries TRBV20-1 and TRBJ2-5, with 7 bases that match TRBD1. This clonotype originated in a man older than 75 in good health. The sequenced sample consisted of blood. CDR3 in DNA: TGCAGTGCCACGACAGGGCTGGAAGCCCAGTACTTC. Its translation: CSATTGLEAQYF.